The rows below give T cell receptor beta chains drawn from one sample of a study of CD8 T cells in ankylosing spondylitis. One entry per CDR3 protein results from TCRdb running MiXCR on the 5' RACE reads. This table holds about 300,000 distinct CDR3 sequences, about 9.9% found once. Sequenced input: blood, either unsorted or a sorted T cell fraction (not recorded which). Every receptor here comes from a female donor with ankylosing spondylitis or in good health (not recorded which). Both conserved end residues are part of each CDR3. Fields, in order: clone size, V gene, J gene, CDR3 length, D gene, CDR3 DNA, CDR3 protein. A D gene is named only where the DNA matches it firmly. Expanded clones are given a class, and other clones once, few, many or no size at all.

>many|TRBV5-1|TRBJ2-1|17|NA
TGCGCCAGCAGCTTGGCCATCGGACCTGGAGGGGGTAATGAGCAGTTCTTC
CASSLAIGPGGGNEQFF
>few|TRBV5-8|TRBJ2-4|16|NA
TGTGCCAGCAGACGACCGGGACGGGAAAGGGCGGGCATTCAGTACTTC
CASRRPGRERAGIQYF
>few|TRBV19|TRBJ2-5|15|TRBD1
TGTGCCAGTAGTCCCCGACAGGGGGCCTGGGAGACCCAGTACTTC
CASSPRQGAWETQYF
>many|TRBV5-1|TRBJ2-1|16|TRBD2
TGCGCCAGCAGACAAATAGCGGGGGGAATATACAATGAGCAGTTCTTC
CASRQIAGGIYNEQFF
>few|TRBV5-1|TRBJ2-2|17|NA
TGCGCCAGCAGCTGGTTGTCCGGCAGGACGAACACCGGGGAGCTGTTTTTT
CASSWLSGRTNTGELFF
>few|TRBV7-6|TRBJ2-5|13|NA
TGTGCCAGCAGCAAAAATTTCGGCGAGACCCAGTACTTC
CASSKNFGETQYF
>many|TRBV3-1|TRBJ2-1|18|TRBD2
TGTGCCAGCAGCCAACCCTCCACGACTCTAGCGGGATTCTATGAGCAGTTCTTC
CASSQPSTTLAGFYEQFF
>many|TRBV20-1|TRBJ2-2|16|TRBD2
TGCAGTGTCCCGAGTCGAACTAGCGGGGGGAGCGGGGAGCTGTTTTTT
CSVPSRTSGGSGELFF
>few|TRBV5-1|TRBJ2-7|15|NA
TGCGCCAGCAGCTTGGCATGGCGGCCAGATGGCGAGCAGTACTTC
CASSLAWRPDGEQYF
>NA|TRBV6-1|TRBJ1-1|13|TRBD1
TGTGCCACCGAAACGAATACAGGGGGCACAGCTTTCTTT
CATETNTGGTAFF
>many|TRBV18|TRBJ1-4|15|TRBD1
TGTGCCAGCTCACCACCGACAGGGAAGGTTGAAAAACTGTTTTTT
CASSPPTGKVEKLFF
>few|TRBV30|TRBJ2-5|11|NA
TGTGCCTGGAGTGTACAAGAGACCCAGTACTTC
CAWSVQETQYF
>few|TRBV5-1|TRBJ2-1|15|NA
TGCGCCAGCAGCCCCGTGGGCTCATCAGGCAATGAGCAGTTCTTC
CASSPVGSSGNEQFF
>many|TRBV12-3/TRBV12-4|TRBJ1-5|15|NA
TGTGCCAGCAGTCCCCTTTTAGGGAGCAATCAGCCCCAGCATTTT
CASSPLLGSNQPQHF
>many|TRBV7-9|TRBJ2-7|15|TRBD1
TGTGCCAGCAGCTCAGGGACAGGCCTAGAAGCCGAGCAGTACTTC
CASSSGTGLEAEQYF
>few|TRBV3-1|TRBJ1-5|15|NA
TGTGCCAGCAGCCTCGGGGTGGGTTCCAATCAGCCCCAGCATTTT
CASSLGVGSNQPQHF
>many|TRBV6-1|TRBJ2-5|14|TRBD2
TGTGCCAGCAGACCCGGGGGGGGCGGGGAGACCCAGTACTTC
CASRPGGGGETQYF
>many|TRBV20-1|TRBJ2-3|16|NA
TGCAGTGCTGTGTGGAGGAAGGGGGGGAACACAGATACGCAGTATTTT
CSAVWRKGGNTDTQYF
>many|TRBV20-1|TRBJ1-2|15|NA
TGCAGTGCTAGAGGCCCAGGACGGACGAACTATGGCTACACCTTC
CSARGPGRTNYGYTF
>few|TRBV11-2|TRBJ1-4|18|NA
TGTGCCAGCAGCTTAAAGCCGCCAAACAGCTTTAAGGGTGAAAAACTGTTTTTT
CASSLKPPNSFKGEKLFF
>NA|TRBV5-1|TRBJ2-1|14|NA
TGCGCCAGCAGCTTGGGTCACCCGGTAGATGAGCAGTTCTTC
CASSLGHPVDEQFF
>many|TRBV3-1|TRBJ1-3|13|NA
TGTGCCAGCAGCCAGAGGAGGGGAAACACCATATATTTT
CASSQRRGNTIYF
>few|TRBV19|TRBJ1-2|11|NA
TGTGCCAGTAAGTGGGATCTTGGCTACACCTTC
CASKWDLGYTF
>many|TRBV7-3|TRBJ2-1|17|TRBD2
TGTGCCAGCAGTCGGACTAGCGGGGGTAGCTCCTACAATGAGCAGTTCTTC
CASSRTSGGSSYNEQFF
>few|TRBV24-1|TRBJ2-1|15|TRBD1
TGTGCCACCAGTGACCCCGGACAGGGGAGTAATGAGCAGTTCTTC
CATSDPGQGSNEQFF
>NA|TRBV5-1|TRBJ2-3|16|TRBD2
TGCGCCAGCAGCCGTAGCGGGTCAATTGGGGGAGATACGCAGTATTTT
CASSRSGSIGGDTQYF
>few|TRBV19|TRBJ2-3|13|NA
TGTGCCAGTAGTATAGCAGGGCTAGATACGCAGTATTTT
CASSIAGLDTQYF
>many|TRBV20-1|TRBJ2-3|16|NA
TGCAGTGCTACCAAACTTCGACAGGTTTTGGCCGATACGCAGTATTTT
CSATKLRQVLADTQYF
>many|TRBV20-1|TRBJ2-5|17|NA
TGCAGTGCTAGAGAACAGAGACTAGGGTTATTCCAAGAGACCCAGTACTTC
CSAREQRLGLFQETQYF
>many|TRBV7-2|TRBJ2-5|13|NA
TGTGCCAGCAGCTTAGGAGAAAAAGAGACCCAGTACTTC
CASSLGEKETQYF
>many|TRBV12-3/TRBV12-4|TRBJ2-7|15|TRBD1
TGTGCCAGCAGTTTGGGACAGGGTACCCCCTACGAGCAGTACTTC
CASSLGQGTPYEQYF
>many|TRBV12-3/TRBV12-4|TRBJ1-1|13|TRBD1
TGTGCCAGCAGTCTTGGGACAGACACTGAAGCTTTCTTT
CASSLGTDTEAFF
>many|TRBV5-1|TRBJ1-5|15|NA
TGCGCCAGCAGCTTGGGGCCTGCGAAAAATCAGCCCCAGCATTTT
CASSLGPAKNQPQHF
>many|TRBV20-1|TRBJ2-3|14|NA
TGCAGCGCCTACCCCACCGGGAGAACAGATACGCAGTATTTT
CSAYPTGRTDTQYF
>many|TRBV20-1|TRBJ1-1|17|NA
TGCAGTGCTAGAGCTCTATGGACAAGGAGGGAGAACACTGAAGCTTTCTTT
CSARALWTRRENTEAFF
>NA|TRBV5-1|TRBJ2-7|16|TRBD1
TGCGCCAGCAGCTTGGGGACCCGGGACAGGGGCAACGAGCAGTACTTC
CASSLGTRDRGNEQYF
>NA|TRBV6-1|TRBJ1-3|18|NA
TGTGCCAGCACTAGAATATTGGACAGAGGCCCCCGGGGAAACACCATATATTTT
CASTRILDRGPRGNTIYF
>many|TRBV7-2|TRBJ2-5|15|NA
TGTGCCAGCAGCTTAGTCGGGACCAGCTCGGAGGCCCAGTACTTC
CASSLVGTSSEAQYF
>many|TRBV20-1|TRBJ2-7|20|TRBD2
TGCAGTGCTACTTTGACGCCTAGCGGGGGGATGAATGTATATCCCTACGAGCAGTACTTC
CSATLTPSGGMNVYPYEQYF
>many|TRBV5-6|TRBJ2-2|16|NA
TGTGCCAGCAGCTTGGACTTAACCCCAACGGGCGGGGAGCTGTTTTTT
CASSLDLTPTGGELFF
>many|TRBV5-1|TRBJ1-4|15|TRBD1
TGCGCCAGCAGCAACGGGGACAGGGGGGGTGAAAAACTGTTTTTT
CASSNGDRGGEKLFF
>few|TRBV7-9|TRBJ2-7|12|NA
TGTGCCAGCAGCTTAAGCCACTACGAGCAGTACTTC
CASSLSHYEQYF